The rows below give T cell receptor beta chains drawn from one sample of a study of blood T cell repertoires in COVID-19. The repertoire was sequenced with immunoSEQ multiplex PCR; TCRdb's copy has only in-frame clones and lacks some. Here the sample spans 250,000 to 300,000 clones, roughly nine tenths being singletons. The sequenced material came from peripheral blood. The receptors were gathered from a man between 18 and 35 years old with active or convalescent COVID-19. Both conserved end residues are part of each CDR3. The order of the fields is D gene, clone size, V gene, J gene, CDR3 protein, CDR3 DNA. A D gene is named only where the DNA matches it firmly. The listing skips clone size in some rows; elsewhere it reads once, few, many or a size class.

TRBD1	NA	TRBV7-6	TRBJ1-1	CASSYQQGGGTTEAFF	TGTGCCAGCAGCTATCAACAGGGGGGGGGCACGACTGAAGCTTTCTTT
NA	NA	TRBV7-9	TRBJ2-7	CASSLRRASDPRWEQYF	TGTGCCAGCAGCTTAAGGAGGGCTAGCGATCCCCGCTGGGAGCAGTACTTC
NA	NA	TRBV2	TRBJ2-5	CASRTYTIGAQYF	TGTGCCAGCAGAACCTATACTATAGGGGCCCAGTACTTC
NA	NA	TRBV27	TRBJ1-1	CASSLSGGVTEAFF	TGTGCCAGCAGTTTAAGCGGGGGCGTCACTGAAGCTTTCTTT
NA	NA	TRBV28	TRBJ1-5	CASMEGTRLPQHF	TGTGCCAGCATGGAGGGGACCAGGCTGCCCCAGCATTTT
NA	once	TRBV19	TRBJ1-5	CASSSQHGGQPQHF	TGTGCCAGTAGTTCCCAACATGGGGGCCAGCCCCAGCATTTT
TRBD1	NA	TRBV7-9	TRBJ1-6	CASTRQGANSPLHF	TGTGCCAGCACCAGACAGGGGGCAAATTCACCCCTCCACTTT
TRBD1	NA	TRBV25-1	TRBJ1-1	CASSDPGGSGLTEAFF	TGTGCCAGCAGCGACCCAGGGGGTTCGGGATTAACTGAAGCTTTCTTT
NA	NA	TRBV12-3/TRBV12-4	TRBJ1-5	CASSFHGSEPQHF	TGTGCCAGCAGTTTCCACGGGTCAGAGCCCCAGCATTTT
TRBD2	NA	TRBV7-6	TRBJ2-3	CASSLGAAGAGTDTQYF	TGTGCCAGCAGCTTGGGAGCAGCGGGGGCCGGCACAGATACGCAGTATTTT
TRBD2	NA	TRBV30	TRBJ2-2	CAWKRGGNIAGELFF	TGTGCCTGGAAGCGGGGGGGCAATATAGCCGGGGAGCTGTTTTTT
TRBD1	NA	TRBV5-1	TRBJ2-3	CASSFPQTGSTDTQYF	TGCGCCAGCAGCTTCCCTCAGACAGGGAGCACAGATACGCAGTATTTT
NA	NA	TRBV18	TRBJ1-3	CASRGPGLSGNTIYF	TGTGCCAGCCGAGGACCGGGACTCTCTGGAAACACCATATATTTT
NA	NA	TRBV5-5	TRBJ1-4	CASSIEQLLNEKLFF	TGTGCCAGCAGCATAGAACAGTTACTCAATGAAAAACTGTTTTTT
NA	NA	TRBV5-4	TRBJ2-7	CASSPDRYEQYF	TGTGCCAGCAGCCCCGACAGGTACGAGCAGTACTTC
NA	NA	TRBV3-1/TRBV3-2	TRBJ2-3	CASQASYRGSTDTQYF	TGTGCCAGCCAAGCCTCTTACCGGGGGAGCACAGATACGCAGTATTTT
NA	NA	TRBV9	TRBJ1-1	CASSAEGGAYTEAFF	TGTGCCAGCAGCGCCGAGGGAGGGGCTTACACTGAAGCTTTCTTT
NA	NA	TRBV19	TRBJ2-7	CASKWGVGGSYEQYF	TGTGCCTCCAAATGGGGGGTAGGAGGGTCCTACGAGCAGTACTTC
TRBD1	NA	TRBV28	TRBJ2-7	CASSLGQGRAYEQYF	TGTGCCAGCAGTTTGGGACAGGGACGGGCCTACGAGCAGTACTTC
NA	NA	TRBV4-1	TRBJ2-2	CASSQEGRRTGELFF	TGCGCCAGCAGCCAAGAGGGGAGGAGGACCGGGGAGCTGTTTTTT
NA	NA	TRBV11-2	TRBJ2-3	CASSLRGGGTDTQYF	TGTGCCAGCAGCTTACGGGGAGGCGGCACAGATACGCAGTATTTT
TRBD1	NA	TRBV5-4	TRBJ1-1	CASSGTGGGTEAFF	TGTGCCAGCAGCGGGACAGGGGGCGGCACTGAAGCTTTCTTT
NA	NA	TRBV6-5	TRBJ1-5	CASSYKFTPGQPQHF	TGTGCCAGCAGTTACAAATTCACTCCGGGTCAGCCCCAGCATTTT
TRBD2	few	TRBV4-1	TRBJ2-5	CASSHPPAGVQETQYF	TGCGCCAGCAGCCACCCGCCAGCGGGGGTTCAAGAGACCCAGTACTTC